This section outlines one T cell receptor beta chain sequence together with its context. Its target is not known. Methods used by the authors: Out-of-frame sequences were removed, leaving 2 million to 2.5 million distinct TCRbeta sequences. The method was immunoSEQ multiplex PCR; TCRdb's version includes in-frame clones alone and lacks a portion of them. D and trimming come from the DNA, and the V and J calls and clone size come from that table. The data show about 44,000 clones, 79% seen once. These data belong to a study of memory CD4+ T cells and cytomegalovirus serostatus. Study-wide findings and caveats: Repertoires predicted CMV serostatus with median bootstrapped AUC of around 0.96.

Single viable CD3+CD4+CD8-CD45RO+ cells were sorted as the memory CD4+ T cells. Specimen: memory CD4+ T cells from blood. The source of this sequence is an adult in good health and CMV-seronegative.

CDR3 sequence (DNA): TGTGCCAGCAGCTTAGGTCATGAGCAGTTCTTC. Amino acids: CASSLGHEQFF. The genes are TRBV7-9 and TRBJ2-1, with D unclear. V lost 1 base and J 8 bases, leaving 3 bases between the germline ends. The CDR3 consists of 11 residues. CDR1 and CDR2 from the germline V gene are SEHNR and FQNEAQ (reference sequence).